The 5 T cell receptor beta chains presented below share a single source sample, sequenced in a study of cytomegalovirus exposure and HLA in healthy donors. The primer mix had 60 Vbeta and 13 Jbeta primers. Sequenced by immunoSEQ multiplex PCR; TCRdb stores in-frame clones only, minus some. The sample consists of around 150,000 clones, approximately 80% of them appearing once. The material sequenced was PBMCs. Receptors originate from a man aged 35 to 55 in good health and CMV-seropositive.

The chain joins TRBV25-1 to TRBJ1-3; D ambiguous. Trimming pared 8 bases from V and 1 base from J, leaving 9 bases between. The CDR3 runs 13 residues. In germline, CDR1 is MGHDK, CDR2 SYGVNS. Here the CDR3 reads CASGPLSGNTIYF. The CDR3 region has the DNA TGTGCCAGCGGGCCATTATCTGGAAACACCATATATTTT.

The chain has TRBV19 and TRBJ2-1, with a tentative D call TRBD2 (5 bases). Deletions cut 5 bases from V and 4 bases from J, with 9 bases between. Germline loops: CDR1 LNHDA, CDR2 SQIVND (reference sequence). CDR3 length equals 13 residues. CDR3 sequence reads: CASSAGLYNEQFF. The CDR3 DNA reads as TGTGCCAGTAGTGCGGGCCTTTACAATGAGCAGTTCTTC.

The V call is TRBV6-1, the J call TRBJ1-2; 12 bases map to TRBD1. This CDR3 has 17 amino acids. Per germline, CDR1 MNHNS and CDR2 SASEGT. V gave up 4 bases and J gave up 2 bases; unmatched junction bases: 8. CDR3 DNA: TGTGCCAGCAGTGCAAAAACCGGGACAGGGGGCAACTATGGCTACACCTTC. Translated: CASSAKTGTGGNYGYTF.

The CDR3 nucleotides are TGTGCCTGGAGCCTCACAGATACGCAGTATTTT. Translating it yields CAWSLTDTQYF. The chain joins TRBV30 to TRBJ2-3; D not certain. V was cut by 3 bases and J by 2 bases, with 3 bases left in between. Germline values: CDR1 GTSNPN, CDR2 SVGIG (reference sequence). The CDR3 has 11 residues. The full variable domain, completed using reference TRBV30 and TRBJ2-3, is SQTIHQWPATLVQPVGSPLSLECTVEGTSNPNLYWYRQAAGRGLQLLFYSVGIGQISSEVPQNLSASRPQDRQFILSSKKLLLSDSGFYLCAWSLTDTQYFGPGTRLTVL.

This clone was seen a single time. This chain uses TRBV6-1 with TRBJ2-7, with 7 bases aligning to TRBD1. J was trimmed by 6 bases and V by 6 bases; bases with no gene match: 5. Germline CDR1 is MNHNS and CDR2 is SASEGT. This CDR3 region has 12 residues. CDR3 amino acids: CASSDRDFEQYF. For the CDR3, the DNA is TGTGCCAGCAGCGACAGGGATTTCGAGCAGTACTTC.